The rows below give T cell receptor beta chains drawn from one sample of a study of cytomegalovirus exposure and HLA in healthy donors. The method was immunoSEQ multiplex PCR; TCRdb's version includes in-frame clones alone and lacks a portion of them. The sample includes roughly 100,000 clones, roughly three quarters of them seen just once. Sample: PBMCs. Receptors originate from a man between 40 and 49 years old in good health and CMV-seronegative. Both conserved end residues are part of each CDR3. A D gene is named only where the DNA matches it firmly. Rows may omit the clone size; those that give it use once, few, many or a size class.

D gene	clone size	V gene	J gene	CDR3 protein	CDR3 DNA
TRBD1	NA	TRBV27	TRBJ1-1	CASRSGTGGTEAFF	TGTGCCAGCAGGTCCGGGACAGGGGGCACTGAAGCTTTCTTT
NA	NA	TRBV19	TRBJ2-1	CATSPSSYNEQFF	TGTGCCACTAGCCCGAGCTCCTACAATGAGCAGTTCTTC
TRBD1	NA	TRBV27	TRBJ1-6	CASRPETGSSSYNSPLHF	TGTGCCAGCAGACCCGAGACAGGGAGTAGCTCCTATAATTCACCCCTCCACTTT
NA	NA	TRBV5-5	TRBJ2-1	CASSPGQLTYNEQFF	TGTGCCAGCAGCCCAGGACAGCTCACGTACAATGAGCAGTTCTTC
TRBD2	NA	TRBV5-4	TRBJ2-7	CASSYLSLRGMRLSYEQYF	TGTGCCAGCAGCTACTTGAGCTTGCGGGGGATGAGGCTCTCCTACGAGCAGTACTTC
NA	NA	TRBV5-6	TRBJ2-1	CASSLVTRGIYNEQFF	TGTGCCAGCAGCTTGGTAACCCGGGGGATTTACAATGAGCAGTTCTTC
TRBD2	once	TRBV5-4	TRBJ2-1	CASSLKLAGAGEQFF	TGTGCCAGCAGCTTGAAACTAGCGGGAGCCGGTGAGCAGTTCTTC
NA	once	TRBV7-9	TRBJ1-6	CASSLSQGSYNSPLHF	TGTGCCAGCAGCTTAAGCCAGGGGAGTTATAATTCACCCCTCCACTTT
NA	NA	TRBV28	TRBJ1-5	CASRQYNQPQHF	TGTGCCAGCAGGCAGTACAATCAGCCCCAGCATTTT
NA	NA	TRBV30	TRBJ1-3	CAWTEQVSSGNTIYF	TGTGCCTGGACAGAACAGGTCTCCTCTGGAAACACCATATATTTT
TRBD1	NA	TRBV2	TRBJ1-4	CASSEGTGSREKLFF	TGTGCCAGCAGTGAAGGGACAGGGTCGAGGGAAAAACTGTTTTTT
NA	NA	TRBV18	TRBJ1-1	CASSPVEGGGEAFF	TGTGCCAGCTCACCGGTAGAGGGTGGAGGTGAAGCTTTCTTT
NA	NA	TRBV6-6	TRBJ2-7	CASSYGAREEQYF	TGTGCCAGCAGTTACGGGGCCCGTGAAGAGCAGTACTTC
NA	NA	TRBV10-1	TRBJ2-3	CASSEGLTIDTQYF	TGCGCCAGCAGTGAGGGACTAACAATAGATACGCAGTATTTT
NA	once	TRBV4-1	TRBJ2-1	CASSQGMGRGSEQFF	TGCGCCAGCAGCCAAGGGATGGGCAGGGGTAGTGAGCAGTTCTTC
TRBD2	NA	TRBV5-4	TRBJ2-3	CASSPGGRRAGDTQYF	TGTGCCAGCAGTCCGGGGGGGAGGCGGGCCGGAGATACGCAGTATTTT
NA	NA	TRBV11-2	TRBJ1-4	CASTHFTGQGEKLFF	TGTGCCAGCACCCATTTTACAGGGCAGGGTGAAAAACTGTTTTTT
NA	NA	TRBV6-5	TRBJ1-1	CASSYAGVGFEAFF	TGTGCCAGCAGTTATGCAGGGGTGGGGTTTGAAGCTTTCTTT
NA	NA	TRBV6-5	TRBJ1-2	CASSYYRGGGYTF	TGTGCCAGCAGTTATTACCGGGGGGGTGGCTACACCTTC
NA	few	TRBV30	TRBJ1-6	CAWEGHPSSPLHF	TGTGCCTGGGAGGGACATCCAAGTTCACCCCTCCACTTT
NA	NA	TRBV10-3	TRBJ1-1	CAISEGQVGEAFF	TGTGCCATCAGTGAGGGGCAGGTAGGAGAAGCTTTCTTT
TRBD1	NA	TRBV19	TRBJ2-7	CASSPTGTGLYEQYF	TGTGCCAGTAGTCCGACCGGGACAGGGTTATACGAGCAGTACTTC
TRBD1	NA	TRBV2	TRBJ1-6	CASNLENYRGPRSPLHF	TGTGCCAGCAACCTAGAGAACTACAGGGGGCCGCGGTCACCCCTCCACTTT
TRBD2	few	TRBV7-9	TRBJ2-1	CASSLFSGAYNEQFF	TGTGCCAGCAGCTTATTTAGCGGGGCCTACAATGAGCAGTTCTTC
TRBD1	NA	TRBV2	TRBJ2-7	CASIPATANRGVYEQYF	TGTGCCAGCATCCCCGCGACGGCAAACAGGGGTGTCTACGAGCAGTACTTC
TRBD1	NA	TRBV4-3	TRBJ1-4	CASSQDRTGVGEKLFF	TGCGCCAGCAGCCAAGATCGGACAGGGGTGGGGGAAAAACTGTTTTTT
TRBD1	once	TRBV10-1	TRBJ2-1	CASPRTGWGFHNEQFF	TGCGCCAGCCCCCGGACAGGTTGGGGCTTTCACAATGAGCAGTTCTTC
NA	NA	TRBV5-1	TRBJ1-2	CASSLNSGTTGNYGYTF	TGCGCCAGCAGCTTAAATTCGGGCACAACAGGGAACTATGGCTACACCTTC
NA	NA	TRBV11-3	TRBJ2-7	CASSLSGDTYEQYF	TGTGCCAGCAGCTTGTCCGGGGACACCTACGAGCAGTACTTC
TRBD2	medium-sized	TRBV15	TRBJ2-7	CATSRDLAGGYEQYF	TGTGCCACCAGCAGAGATCTAGCGGGAGGGTACGAGCAGTACTTC
NA	NA	TRBV19	TRBJ1-5	CASSIGPNNQPQHF	TGTGCCAGTAGTATTGGGCCGAACAATCAGCCCCAGCATTTT
TRBD2	NA	TRBV5-1	TRBJ2-7	CASSSGLDGDEQYF	TGCGCCAGCAGCTCGGGACTAGACGGCGACGAGCAGTACTTC
NA	NA	TRBV5-6	TRBJ1-4	CASSLALEREKLFF	TGTGCCAGCAGCTTGGCCCTGGAGAGGGAAAAACTGTTTTTT
TRBD1	NA	TRBV5-1	TRBJ2-1	CASSAGQGPENEQFF	TGCGCCAGCAGCGCGGGACAGGGCCCCGAGAATGAGCAGTTCTTC
TRBD1	NA	TRBV5-6	TRBJ1-4	CASSRTGGLNEKLFF	TGTGCCAGCAGTAGGACAGGGGGTTTAAATGAAAAACTGTTTTTT
TRBD2	NA	TRBV27	TRBJ2-1	CASSPGLAPNNEQFF	TGTGCCAGCAGTCCCGGACTAGCGCCGAACAATGAGCAGTTCTTC
TRBD1	NA	TRBV4-3	TRBJ2-7	CASSQGTGVSYEQYF	TGCGCCAGCAGCCAAGGGACAGGGGTCTCCTACGAGCAGTACTTC
TRBD2	NA	TRBV12-5	TRBJ2-3	CASGLGSGGLSDTQYF	TGTGCTAGTGGTTTAGGTAGCGGGGGGTTGTCAGATACGCAGTATTTT
NA	NA	TRBV19	TRBJ2-6	CASLQGYHSGANVLTF	TGTGCCAGTCTGCAGGGGTACCACTCTGGGGCCAACGTCCTGACTTTC
NA	few	TRBV6-5	TRBJ2-7	CASSYLGISSYEQYF	TGTGCCAGCAGTTACTTGGGCATTAGCTCCTACGAGCAGTACTTC
NA	NA	TRBV9	TRBJ2-1	CASSVISGSYNEQFF	TGTGCCAGCAGCGTAATTTCGGGCTCCTACAATGAGCAGTTCTTC